What follows is one TCR beta chain and its context. This clone's antigen is unknown. Per-base quality was not reported, and no clone a single base away is much larger than it. The record originates from a study of Ad26.COV2.S vaccination and SARS-CoV-2 variants (dated by TCRdb to the early 2020s). Background on the whole study: Vaccine-arm donors were drawn from COV1001, a multicentre, randomized, double-blind, placebo-controlled phase I-IIa trial of Ad26.COV2.S in healthy adults. Ad26.COV2.S was administered intramuscularly at 5 x 10^10 or 1 x 10^11 viral particles, either as a single shot or as two shots given 56 days apart. Trial participants were randomized into five groups of five: low-dose or high-dose Ad26.COV2.S given once or twice, or placebo on both occasions. TCRbeta repertoire sequencing was used to assess the specificity and breadth of SARS-CoV-2-reactive T cell receptors after Ad26.COV2.S vaccination. Blinding of investigators to trial group allocation was maintained during experiments and outcome assessment. A total of roughly 30 samples were included in the TCR-sequenced set, comprising around 20 Ad26.COV2.S vaccine recipients, 5 placebo recipients and 8 SARS-CoV-2 convalescent individuals.

The intended sense of this specimen's treatment or condition label: some 20 received Ad26.COV2.S at low or high dose, single or two shots; 5 received placebo; per-sample allocation not given. Repertoires of vaccine and placebo recipients were sequenced from samples taken on day 63 after the first injection. Between 29 July and 7 August 2020, Cohort 1b enrolled approximately 26 adults aged 18-55 years at one site in Boston, USA. As a vaccine, Ad26.COV2.S was a replication-incompetent adenovirus type 26 vector that expressed a prefusion-stabilized SARS-CoV-2 spike protein derived from the original Wuhan strain. Broader findings and caveats from the paper: According to the authors, total T cell responses may have been underestimated by the TCR breadth and depth analyses. Comparable non-spike TCR breadth was observed between vaccine and placebo recipients, consistent with only spike being contained in the vaccine. Higher spike-specific TCR breadth was observed in Ad26.COV2.S recipients than in placebo recipients (P = 0.0014). After vaccination, spike-specific CD8+ and CD4+ T cell responses were reported to show substantial breadth. The study lacked the statistical power to compare responses across vaccine doses or regimens.

The immunoSEQ Assay was the method used to sequence TCRbeta CDR3 regions. After extraction, genomic DNA underwent amplification by bias-controlled multiplex PCR, followed by high-throughput sequencing. The original methods were these. Collapsing and filtering of sequences were performed to quantify the absolute abundance of each unique TCRbeta CDR3 region. T cell fraction was estimated by normalizing TCRbeta template counts to usable DNA, with usable DNA measured through amplification of reference genes found in all nucleated cells. Repertoire TCRs were annotated as SARS-CoV-2-specific when V gene, CDR3 amino acid sequence and J gene were exactly matched to a known reactive TCR set. The reference SARS-CoV-2 TCR set was derived from MIRA and filtered for enrichment in COVID-19-positive ImmuneCODE repertoires, a step that removed public or cross-reactive TCRs. Using the MIRA antigens, annotated TCRs were further analysed by specific ORF or by position within an ORF. Breadth was defined as the number of annotated unique rearrangements divided by the total number of unique productive rearrangements, and depth was defined as the summed frequency of the annotated unique rearrangements. TCR breadth was compared between groups using two-sided Wilcoxon rank-sum tests. TCRdb provides this immuneACCESS table in a form limited to in-frame rearrangements. Some clones are lacking; in checked studies, under half of them reflect an unresolved V gene, and why the rest are absent is not known. V, J and clone size reflect that table, while D and trimming were determined from the DNA. This sample gives approximately 410,000 clones in total; around 93% of them show up just once. The ten largest clonotypes hold 1.5% to 2% of the sample.

The cysteine opens and the phenylalanine closes a CDR3 of 19 amino acids. The entry retains the CDR3 DNA only, 57 bases that are in frame from base 1. The germline V gene specifies SGHAT as CDR1 and FQNNGV as CDR2. Cut back by 2 bases and 0 bases, the V and J ends lie 20 bases apart. The sequencing used peripheral blood, collected in a trial of Ad26.COV2.S vaccine versus placebo. The sequence is built from TRBV11-2 and TRBJ2-1; tentative D gene TRBD2, with 5 bases matching. The receptor's source is a person aged 18 to 65 who received the Ad26.COV2.S COVID-19 vaccine or a placebo. At the DNA level, the sequence is TGTGCCAGCAGCTTACTCGGCCGACTTTTGGGGAGCTCCTACAATGAGCAGTTCTTC. It is translated as CASSLLGRLLGSSYNEQFF.